This passage covers 14 T cell receptor beta chains from one sample sequenced in a study of cytomegalovirus exposure and HLA in healthy donors. PCR primers comprised 60 Vbeta and 13 Jbeta primers. Clones were read by immunoSEQ multiplex PCR, and TCRdb kept only the in-frame ones, dropping some. The repertoire consists of over 110,000 clones, with approximately 80% occurring once and the leading ten covering 8.8%. The material sequenced was PBMCs. These receptors were collected from a woman aged 45-59 years in good health and CMV-seropositive.

This chain joins TRBV6-4 and TRBJ2-1; possibly TRBD2 for D (6 bases). The CDR3 sequence is 15 residues long. The germline V and J ends were trimmed by 3 bases and 7 bases, with 16 bases remaining between them. Germline V gene data show CDR1 as MRHNA and CDR2 as SNTAGT. The CDR3 DNA is TGTGCCAGCAGTGAGCTTTTGGGGGAGGCAAATGAGCAGTTCTTC. Encoded protein: CASSELLGEANEQFF.

The chain links TRBV7-6 to TRBJ1-2; 7 positions agree with TRBD1. This CDR3 is built from 13 residues. Trimming cost V 5 bases and J 7 bases; bases outside gene matches: 7. Germline V gene lookup returns CDR1 SGHVS and CDR2 FNYEAQ. CDR3 DNA sequence: TGTGCCAGCAGCCAGGGGACAGCGGGTGGCTACACCTTC. Amino acid sequence: CASSQGTAGGYTF.

CDR3: CASSHTRAGGVAGELFF. Here the CDR3 DNA reads TGTGCCAGCAGCCATACGCGTGCAGGGGGCGTTGCCGGGGAGCTGTTTTTT. The chain carries TRBV5-6 and TRBJ2-2; 8 positions match TRBD1. Trimming at V came to 4 bases and at J to 6 bases, leaving 14 bases not matched to a gene. CDR3 length equals 17 residues. Germline CDR1 and CDR2: SGHDT and YYEEEE.

This clone was picked up one time. V usage is TRBV28 and J usage is TRBJ2-1; TRBD2 aligns across 7 bases. V dropped 2 bases and J dropped 6; count of bases not matched to a gene: 1. The V gene's germline CDR1 is MDHEN and CDR2 SYDVKM. There are 13 residues in the CDR3. The CDR3 loop reads CASSLRGVNEQFF. The CDR3 coding sequence is TGTGCCAGCAGTTTACGGGGGGTCAATGAGCAGTTCTTC.

V usage is TRBV7-9 and J usage is TRBJ2-7; TRBD1 aligns across 9 bases. Germline loops: CDR1 SEHNR, CDR2 FQNEAQ (reference sequence). Unmatched junction bases numbered 6, after V lost 0 bases and J lost 6 bases. The CDR3 contains 15 residues. The CDR3 DNA reads as TGTGCCAGCAGCTTAGCGGGGACAGGGAAGGGCGAGCAGTACTTC. Protein: CASSLAGTGKGEQYF.

V and J are TRBV5-1 and TRBJ2-3; TRBD2 agrees at 8 bases. V was pared by 3 bases and J by 4 bases, with 10 bases of the junction left unmatched. Germline V CDR1 and CDR2: SGHRS, YFSETQ. The CDR3 contains 16 residues. DNA of the CDR3: TGCGCCAGCAGCTCGGGACTAGATTGGCGTGCAGATACGCAGTATTTT. Protein product: CASSSGLDWRADTQYF.

This clone was detected only once. The chain uses TRBV7-2 and TRBJ2-5; no firm D call. Trimming shortened V by 3 bases and J by 2 bases, and 10 bases separated the two germline ends. CDR1 SGHTA and CDR2 FQGNSA come from the germline V gene. The CDR3 extends over 14 amino acids. The CDR3 DNA reads as TGTGCCAGCAGCTTCTCGCAGAATCAAGAGACCCAGTACTTC. Residues: CASSFSQNQETQYF. The complete variable domain, with remaining parts taken from reference TRBV7-2 and TRBJ2-5, reads GAGVSQSPSNKVTEKGKDVELRCDPISGHTALYWYRQSLGQGLEFLIYFQGNSAPDKSGLPSDRFSAERTGGSVSTLTIQRTQQEDSAVYLCASSFSQNQETQYFGPGTRLLVL.

The V and J genes are TRBV6-4 and TRBJ1-4; 7 bases fit TRBD1. This CDR3 is 18 amino acids long. Germline-derived CDR1 and CDR2 are MRHNA and SNTAGT. V was clipped by 5 bases and J by 1 base; unmatched bases: 13. Here the CDR3 DNA reads TGTGCCAGCAGTCGGGTTCCCGACAGGGAAGGAACTAATGAAAAACTGTTTTTT. It yields the protein CASSRVPDREGTNEKLFF.

The chain links TRBV23-1 to TRBJ1-5; 7 bases align to TRBD1. TRBV23-1 is an open reading frame whose function is uncertain. The CDR3 is made up of 15 amino acids. The V gene end was trimmed by 2 bases and the J gene end by 4 bases; junction bases not matched to a gene: 5. CDR3 residues: CASSQGDRVNQPQHF. CDR3 sequence (DNA): TGCGCCAGCAGTCAAGGAGACAGGGTGAATCAGCCCCAGCATTTT.

V is TRBV25-1 and J is TRBJ1-4, with D perhaps TRBD1 (5 bases). The CDR3 spans 15 residues. From germline, CDR1 is MGHDK and CDR2 SYGVNS. Between the trimmed V and J ends, which lost 4 bases and 1 base, there was a span of 10 bases. CDR3 protein: CASSVARETNEKLFF. The CDR3 bases are TGTGCCAGCAGTGTAGCCAGGGAAACTAATGAAAAACTGTTTTTT.

As DNA, the CDR3 is TGTGCCCAAGAGGGGGAAGGTACGCAGTATTTT. Protein product: CAQEGEGTQYF. V gene TRBV30 combines with J gene TRBJ2-3; D perhaps matches TRBD1 (6 bases). Trimming stripped 8 bases from V and 8 bases from J, with 14 bases between. CDR3 size: 11 residues. Germline CDR1 GTSNPN, CDR2 SVGIG (reference sequence). Filled out from reference TRBV30 and TRBJ2-3, the complete variable domain reads SQTIHQWPATLVQPVGSPLSLECTVEGTSNPNLYWYRQAAGRGLQLLFYSVGIGQISSEVPQNLSASRPQDRQFILSSKKLLLSDSGFYLCAQEGEGTQYFGPGTRLTVL.

Only one count was recorded for this clone. The chain uses TRBV18 and TRBJ2-7, with a weak D call TRBD1 (5 bases). The germline V gene encodes CDR1 KGHSH and CDR2 LQKENI. The ends were cut back, 2 bases at V and 3 bases at J, with 11 bases in the middle. CDR3 length: 14 residues. The CDR3 here is CASSPNGAVYEQYF. DNA of the CDR3: TGTGCCAGCTCACCAAATGGGGCCGTCTACGAGCAGTACTTC.

The V call is TRBV27, the J call TRBJ1-5, with TRBD1 identical over 10 bases. This CDR3 has 16 residues. Germline V gene sequence: CDR1 MNHEY, CDR2 SMNVEV (reference sequence). J was trimmed by 4 bases and V by 6 bases; bases with no gene match: 9. The CDR3 nucleotides are TGTGCCAGCAGGCCCTTAGGGACAGGGGTAAATCAGCCCCAGCATTTT. Protein product: CASRPLGTGVNQPQHF.

This clone was observed once. The genes are TRBV28 and TRBJ2-3, with TRBD2 matching 9 bases. J gave up 8 bases and V 3 bases, and 12 bases lay outside the gene matches. The CDR3 runs to 16 residues. Germline values: CDR1 MDHEN, CDR2 SYDVKM. CDR3 sequence (DNA): TGTGCCAGCAGTTTCCTGTCTAGCGGGGCCCAGGGTACGCAGTATTTT. Its protein is CASSFLSSGAQGTQYF.